The clone carrying this T cell receptor (beta chain) was seen only a few times. Its target is unknown. The data derive from a study of T-cell reconstitution after alpha-beta-depleted transplantation in children. General study points: At around two months after transplant, the alpha-beta T cells were reportedly derived from several hundred expanded clones that came from non-depleted graft cells. One year after transplant, T-cell counts and diversity came mostly from newly produced T cells. High day-60 TCRbeta diversity in some patients came from surviving recipient T cells and thymic progenitors.

Unique molecular identifiers tagged the TCRbeta library. TCRdb re-called the PCR reads with MiXCR, one entry per CDR3 protein. The data show about 830,000 distinct CDR3 sequences, roughly 16% seen once. CDR1 is SGHAT, CDR2 FQNNGV, per germline. Trimming took 6 bases from V and 4 from J, leaving 17 bases between them. This CDR3 region has 15 residues. V is TRBV11-2 and J is TRBJ2-3; perhaps D is TRBD1 or TRBD2 (7 bases each). The clonotype was recovered from a male patient aged 10-17 years who had a stem cell transplant for acute lymphoblastic leukemia, so the T cells may come from the graft donor. This sample comprised PBMCs, mostly from graft donor cells, obtained 360 days after TCRalphabeta/CD19-depleted stem cell transplant. Written as DNA, the CDR3 is TGTGCCAGCAGACTCAGGGGGGGGGCTCCAGATACGCAGTATTTT. Protein sequence: CASRLRGGAPDTQYF. The whole variable domain, remainder taken from reference TRBV11-2 and TRBJ2-3, is EAGVAQSPRYKIIEKRQSVAFWCNPISGHATLYWYQQILGQGPKLLIQFQNNGVVDDSQLPKDRFSAERLKGVDSTLKIQPAKLEDSAVYLCASRLRGGAPDTQYFGPGTRLTVL.